The clone carrying this T cell receptor (beta chain) was found many times. TCRdb independently ran MiXCR on the 5' RACE reads; one entry per CDR3 protein. In the table there are approximately 300,000 distinct CDR3 sequences, 7.5% to 9% of which are singletons. The germline gives CDR1 SGDLS, CDR2 YYNGEE. The length of the CDR3 is 14 residues. V was cut by 4 bases and J by 3 bases, with 11 bases left in between. This sample is drawn from a study of T cells after yellow fever vaccination. The chain joins TRBV9 to TRBJ2-1; the D gene is possibly TRBD1 (5 bases). Specimen: PBMCs, collected on the day of the first yellow fever vaccination. The source is a man aged 18 to 30 who received the YFV17D yellow fever vaccine. The chain's CDR3 is CASSSGQGYNEQFF. The CDR3 coding sequence is TGTGCCAGCAGCTCCGGACAAGGCTACAATGAGCAGTTCTTC.